The following is a TCR beta chain sequence with its context. Its antigen is not identified. The entry originates in a study of CD8 T cells in ankylosing spondylitis. Regarding the study as a whole: The study identified a TCR beta motif of several highly homologous variants that appeared characteristic of ankylosing spondylitis blood.

TCRdb recomputed calls from the 5' RACE reads with MiXCR, one row per CDR3 protein. The sample has 470,000 or so distinct CDR3 sequences; around 26% are singletons. This CDR3 has 14 amino acids. Material: blood, either unsorted or a sorted T cell fraction (not recorded which). The rearrangement uses TRBV21-1 and TRBJ2-7; TRBD2, the table's D call, was not compared with the DNA. TRBV21-1 is a pseudogene segment. This receptor was identified in a male donor with ankylosing spondylitis. CDR3 loop: CASSKPEGPYEQYF. In DNA form, the CDR3 reads TGTGCCAGCAGCAAACCGGAGGGTCCCTACGAGCAGTACTTC.